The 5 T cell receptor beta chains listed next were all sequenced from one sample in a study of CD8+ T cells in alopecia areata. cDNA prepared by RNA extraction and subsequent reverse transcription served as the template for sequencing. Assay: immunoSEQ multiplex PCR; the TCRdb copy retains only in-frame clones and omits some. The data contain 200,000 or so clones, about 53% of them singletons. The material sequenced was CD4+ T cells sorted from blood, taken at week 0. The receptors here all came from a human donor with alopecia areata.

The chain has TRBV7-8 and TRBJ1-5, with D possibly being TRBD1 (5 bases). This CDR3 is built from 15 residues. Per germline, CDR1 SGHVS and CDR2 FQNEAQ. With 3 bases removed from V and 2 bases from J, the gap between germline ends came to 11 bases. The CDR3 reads CASSFGGSGNQPQHF. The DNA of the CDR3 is TGTGCCAGCAGCTTTGGGGGATCAGGCAATCAGCCCCAGCATTTT.

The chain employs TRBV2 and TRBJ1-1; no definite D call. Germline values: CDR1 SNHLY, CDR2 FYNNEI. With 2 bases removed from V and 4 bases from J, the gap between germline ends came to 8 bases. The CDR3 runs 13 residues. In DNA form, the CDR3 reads TGTGCCAGCAGTGAACTGGGTCCCACTGAAGCTTTCTTT. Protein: CASSELGPTEAFF.

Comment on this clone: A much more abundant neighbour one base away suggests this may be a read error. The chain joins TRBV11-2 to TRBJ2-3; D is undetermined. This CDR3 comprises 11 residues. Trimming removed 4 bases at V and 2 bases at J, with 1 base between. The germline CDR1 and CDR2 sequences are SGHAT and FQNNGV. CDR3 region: CASSYTDTQYF. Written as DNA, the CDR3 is TGTGCCAGCAGCTACACAGATACGCAGTATTTT.

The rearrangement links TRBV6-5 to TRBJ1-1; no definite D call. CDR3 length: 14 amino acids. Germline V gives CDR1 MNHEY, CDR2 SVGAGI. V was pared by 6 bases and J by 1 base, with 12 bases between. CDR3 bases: TGTGCCAGCAGAACGTCAGAGGGGAACACTGAAGCTTTCTTT. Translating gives CASRTSEGNTEAFF.

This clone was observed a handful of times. This CDR3 is CASSKDISNTGELFF. The CDR3 DNA sequence: TGTGCCAGCAGCAAGGACATATCGAACACCGGGGAGCTGTTTTTT. The chain has TRBV7-7 and TRBJ2-2, with D maybe TRBD1 (5 bases). The germline CDR1 and CDR2 sequences are SSHAT and FNYEAQ (reference sequence). V lost 5 bases to trimming and J lost 0 bases, with 10 bases between them. This CDR3 contains 15 residues.